Presented here are 27 T cell receptor beta chains from one specimen sequenced in a study of blood T cells in healthy people across ages. Together with a sample-barcoded 5' primer, a J-beta primer mix was included in a second PCR lasting about 7 to 11 cycles. TCRdb independently ran MiXCR on the 5' RACE reads; one entry per CDR3 protein. The sample lists roughly 680,000 distinct CDR3 sequences, around 45% occurring once. The sequenced sample consisted of blood. All receptors come from a woman aged 60-75 years in good health.

To note about this clonotype: A much larger clone is a single base away; this may be a read error. The chain recombines TRBV5-1 with TRBJ1-4; the D is unclear. This CDR3 has 15 residues. V lost 0 bases and J 7 bases, leaving 13 bases between the germline ends. In germline, CDR1 is SGHRS, CDR2 YFSETQ. CDR3: CASSLVAQPVEKLFF. The CDR3, as DNA: TGCGCCAGCAGCTTGGTTGCGCAGCCCGTTGAAAAACTGTTTTTT.

The CDR3, as DNA: TGTGCCAGCACCCAAGTTCCTTCCCTCCGGACTAGCGGGAGGGCTTGGGAGCAGTACTTC. Amino acids: CASTQVPSLRTSGRAWEQYF. V is TRBV6-2 or TRBV6-3 and J is TRBJ2-5; 15 bases align to TRBD2. The V gene end was trimmed by 7 bases and the J gene end by 11 bases; junction bases not matched to a gene: 26. The CDR3 is made up of 20 amino acids. The V gene's germline CDR1 is MNHEY and CDR2 SVGEGT.

This chain links TRBV20-1 with TRBJ2-3; unclear D gene. This CDR3 region has 9 residues. The V end lost 6 bases, the J end lost 5 bases, and 3 bases lay between the germline ends. Germline CDR1 and CDR2: DFQATT and SNEGSKA (reference sequence). The CDR3 spells CSARDTQYF. DNA for the CDR3: TGCAGTGCCCGAGATACGCAGTATTTT.

V usage is TRBV14 and J usage is TRBJ2-1; D ambiguous. The J call may be faulty, since TRBJ2-7 better matches the DNA end. In germline, CDR1 is SGHDN, CDR2 FVKESK. The CDR3 totals 14 residues. The CDR3 DNA reads as TGTGCCAGCAGCCAAAGTCTCAGACCCTACGAGCAGTACTTC. Residues: CASSQSLRPYEQYF.

The chain combines TRBV6-6 with TRBJ1-1; possible D gene TRBD1, 5 bases. This CDR3 has 12 amino acids. From germline, CDR1 is MNHNY and CDR2 SVGAGI (reference sequence). The V and J ends lost 7 bases and 4 bases respectively, with 10 bases between them. CDR3 in DNA: TGTGCCAGCACACGACAGACCACTGAAGCTTTCTTT. The encoded protein is CASTRQTTEAFF.

This clonotype was counted at least ten times. The V and J genes are TRBV7-2 and TRBJ2-7, with 7 bases matching TRBD2. Trimming took 1 base from V and 4 from J; bases not matched to a gene: 10. The CDR3 spans 16 residues. The germline CDR1 and CDR2 sequences are SGHTA and FQGNSA. CDR3 protein: CASSLGPGGSGYEQYF. As DNA, the CDR3 is TGTGCCAGCAGCTTAGGGCCAGGCGGGAGTGGGTACGAGCAGTACTTC.

This clonotype was observed at least ten times. The chain has TRBV29-1 and TRBJ2-5; D gene ambiguous. The CDR3 totals 13 residues. V dropped 3 bases and J dropped 1 base, with 9 bases sitting between them. CDR1 and CDR2 (germline): SQVTM, ANQGSEA. The CDR3 loop reads CSVEPRSQETQYF. The CDR3 region has the DNA TGCAGCGTTGAGCCGCGGTCCCAAGAGACCCAGTACTTC.

This chain connects TRBV20-1 to TRBJ1-1; D call uncertain. The CDR3 extends over 12 amino acids. From germline, CDR1 is DFQATT and CDR2 SNEGSKA (reference sequence). The ends were cut back, 4 bases at V and 1 base at J, with 7 bases in the middle. The CDR3 region has the DNA TGCAGTGCTACGGATAAGAACACTGAAGCTTTCTTT. Protein: CSATDKNTEAFF.

The CDR3 spells CASSPSSGGGYTF. In DNA form, the CDR3 reads TGTGCCAGCAGCCCTTCTTCCGGGGGCGGCTACACCTTC. J is TRBJ1-2 and V is TRBV7-9; D might be TRBD1 (6 bases). V shed 5 bases and J shed 8 bases, with 15 bases lying between them. CDR1 is SEHNR, CDR2 FQNEAQ, per germline (reference sequence). This CDR3 is 13 amino acids long.

The chain is built from TRBV6-6 and TRBJ2-3; D unresolved. This CDR3 comprises 14 residues. Between the trimmed V and J ends, which lost 7 bases and 1 base, there was a span of 12 bases. Germline V gene sequence: CDR1 MNHNY, CDR2 SVGAGI (reference sequence). The CDR3 nucleotides are TGTGCCAGCAAGGCCCCTGGGGGCACAGATACGCAGTATTTT. Residues: CASKAPGGTDTQYF.

The V and J genes are TRBV9 and TRBJ2-7, with D unclear. Germline CDR1 reads SGDLS; CDR2 reads YYNGEE. The CDR3 runs to 14 residues. V lost 4 bases to trimming and J lost 1 base, with 12 bases between them. The CDR3 DNA reads as TGTGCCAGCAGCCCGAGTCGGGTTTCCTACGAGCAGTACTTC. It specifies CASSPSRVSYEQYF.

This rearrangement joins TRBV12-3 or TRBV12-4 to TRBJ2-7; 9 nucleotides match TRBD2. The trim removed 1 base at V and 3 bases at J, leaving 4 bases unmatched. The CDR3 spans 15 residues. CDR3 region: CASSLGGRAVYEQYF. The CDR3 nucleotides read TGTGCCAGCAGTTTAGGCGGGAGGGCCGTCTACGAGCAGTACTTC.

There are a few counts of this clonotype. The junction shows a germline mismatch at one end, possibly a read error. V is TRBV5-1 and J is TRBJ2-5, with a weak D call TRBD1 (6 bases). Germline CDR1 reads SGHRS; CDR2 reads YFSETQ. The CDR3 totals 13 residues. Here the CDR3 DNA reads TGTGCCAGCAGTTCAAACAGGGAAGAGACCCAGTACTTC. Translation: CASSSNREETQYF.

As to this clonotype: A read error is possible here, since a much larger clone lies one base away. The rearrangement uses TRBV25-1 and TRBJ1-2; D unresolved. This CDR3 contains 12 residues. Trimming cost V 0 bases and J 8 bases, with 7 bases left between them. CDR1 is MGHDK, CDR2 SYGVNS, per germline. DNA of the CDR3: TGTGCCAGCAGTGAATACAGGCAAGGCTACACCTTC. It yields the protein CASSEYRQGYTF.

CDR3 sequence: CASSLNGETGYGYTF. The CDR3 nucleotides read TGTGCCAGCAGCTTAAATGGCGAGACAGGCTATGGCTACACCTTC. V is TRBV7-3 and J is TRBJ1-2, with a tentative D call TRBD1 (6 bases). Trimming took 1 base from V and 4 from J, leaving 13 bases between them. The CDR3 sequence is 15 residues long. Germline CDR1 SGHTA, CDR2 FQGTGA.

The chain has TRBV9 and TRBJ2-7, with D possibly matching TRBD1 (6 bases). CDR1 and CDR2 (germline): SGDLS, YYNGEE. The germline V and J ends were trimmed by 3 bases and 2 bases, with 15 bases remaining between them. CDR3 length: 15 residues. For the CDR3, the DNA is TGTGCCAGCAGCGCCCGGGACAACCCCACCTACGAGCAGTACTTC. Translation: CASSARDNPTYEQYF. Together with reference TRBV9 and TRBJ2-7, the CDR3 gives the full variable domain: DSGVTQTPKHLITATGQRVTLRCSPRSGDLSVYWYQQSLDQGLQFLIQYYNGEERAKGNILERFSAQQFPDLHSELNLSSLELGDSALYFCASSARDNPTYEQYFGPGTRLTVT.

The chain has TRBV4-3 and TRBJ2-7; 10 positions match TRBD2. The CDR3 length is 15 residues. V lost 3 bases to trimming and J lost 7 bases; unmatched junction nucleotides: 9. Per germline, CDR1 LGHNA and CDR2 YSLEER. The CDR3 DNA is TGCGCCAGCAGCCAGGGGACTAGCGTCACCAATGAGCAGTACTTC. This gives the protein CASSQGTSVTNEQYF.

This chain links TRBV20-1 with TRBJ2-7, with 9 bases that match TRBD1. Germline loops: CDR1 DFQATT, CDR2 SNEGSKA (reference sequence). Unmatched junction bases numbered 8, after V lost 7 bases and J lost 4 bases. This CDR3 is 13 amino acids long. Here the CDR3 reads CSVLGDRVYEQYF. CDR3 sequence (DNA): TGCAGTGTACTAGGGGACAGGGTTTACGAGCAGTACTTC.

V gene TRBV3-1 combines with J gene TRBJ2-4; TRBD2 might be the D (5 bases). The V gene lost 0 bases and the J gene lost 3 bases, with 9 bases spanning the gap. CDR1 is LGHDT, CDR2 YNNKEL, per germline (reference sequence). The CDR3 has 15 amino acids. The CDR3 here is CASSQEGVDKNIQYF. The CDR3 coding sequence is TGTGCCAGCAGCCAAGAGGGAGTGGACAAAAACATTCAGTACTTC.

This clonotype was observed a few times. The chain is built from TRBV6-2 or TRBV6-3 and TRBJ2-7, with D tentatively TRBD2 (5 bases). This CDR3 spans 14 amino acids. In germline, CDR1 is MNHEY, CDR2 SVGEGT. V shed 9 bases and J shed 4 bases, with 19 bases lying between them. The DNA of the CDR3 is TGTGCCAGTACCGCGGGCCCCGCGTCATACGAGCAGTACTTC. Protein: CASTAGPASYEQYF.

The chain is built from TRBV7-2 and TRBJ1-1; 8 bases fit TRBD1. Losses at the gene ends were 4 bases for V and 5 bases for J; bases not matched to a gene: 9. The CDR3 is 15 amino acids. Germline CDR1 is SGHTA and CDR2 is FQGNSA. CDR3 in amino acids: CASSSNQGARTEAFF. Here the CDR3 DNA reads TGTGCCAGCAGCTCGAACCAGGGGGCGAGGACTGAAGCTTTCTTT. Combining the CDR3 with reference TRBV7-2 and TRBJ1-1 gives the whole variable domain GAGVSQSPSNKVTEKGKDVELRCDPISGHTALYWYRQSLGQGLEFLIYFQGNSAPDKSGLPSDRFSAERTGGSVSTLTIQRTQQEDSAVYLCASSSNQGARTEAFFGQGTRLTVV.

Concerning this clonotype: This may arise from a read error, as a much more abundant clone is one base away. The V and J genes are TRBV4-2 and TRBJ2-7, with D possibly being TRBD2 (6 bases). This CDR3 region has 14 residues. Germline V gives CDR1 LGHNA, CDR2 YNFKEQ. The CDR3 coding sequence is TGTGCCAGCAGCCAAGAGGGACTCTCCTGCGAGCAGTACTTC. Residues: CASSQEGLSCEQYF.

This clonotype was detected only a few times. V usage is TRBV7-2 and J usage is TRBJ2-3; 13 bases are a match to TRBD2. CDR1 is SGHTA and CDR2 is FQGNSA in the germline V gene. The length of the CDR3 is 16 residues. V trimming: 10 bases; J trimming: 3 bases; junction bases outside the gene matches: 10. The CDR3 nucleotides are TGTGCCATCGGAACTGCGGGACTAGCGGGAACAGATACGCAGTATTTT. Translating gives CAIGTAGLAGTDTQYF.

The sample holds many counts of this clonotype. The V gene is TRBV27, the J gene TRBJ2-5; D is unclear. Germline V gene lookup returns CDR1 MNHEY and CDR2 SMNVEV (reference sequence). V was trimmed by 0 bases and J by 0 bases, leaving 5 bases between them. This CDR3 is built from 14 residues. The CDR3 loop reads CASSLSPNQETQYF. The CDR3, as DNA: TGTGCCAGCAGTTTATCGCCCAACCAAGAGACCCAGTACTTC.

The J gene is TRBJ2-5, the V gene TRBV3-1, with D tentatively TRBD2 (6 bases). The germline gives CDR1 LGHDT, CDR2 YNNKEL (reference sequence). The length of the CDR3 is 16 residues. V gave up 7 bases and J gave up 0 bases, with 18 bases separating them. CDR3 sequence: CASKPRQSSDQETQYF. The CDR3 region has the DNA TGTGCCAGCAAGCCAAGACAGTCTAGCGACCAAGAGACCCAGTACTTC.

The rearrangement links TRBV6-2 or TRBV6-3 to TRBJ1-2; 7 nucleotides agree with TRBD1. There are 15 residues in the CDR3. Per germline, CDR1 MNHEY and CDR2 SVGEGT. Losses at the gene ends were 2 bases for V and 4 bases for J; bases not matched to a gene: 7. The CDR3 nucleotides are TGTGCCAGCAGTTACGGGCCGCGGGACAGCTATGGCTACACCTTC. Amino acid sequence: CASSYGPRDSYGYTF.

This clonotype has a single count. V is TRBV7-3 and J is TRBJ2-1; 8 bases are a match to TRBD2. Germline-derived CDR1 and CDR2 are SGHTA and FQGTGA. V lost 2 bases to trimming and J lost 6 bases; unmatched junction nucleotides: 12. The CDR3 consists of 17 residues. Here the CDR3 reads CASSLALTSGGPNEQFF. The CDR3 nucleotides are TGTGCCAGCAGCTTAGCCCTTACTAGCGGAGGTCCCAATGAGCAGTTCTTC.